A selection of T cell receptor beta chains follows, all from one sample in a study of blood T cell repertoires in COVID-19. TCRdb's table, derived via immunoSEQ multiplex PCR, lists solely in-frame clones and lacks some. The sample gives roughly 250,000 clones, 80% to 90% of which show up once; roughly 3.3% is in the top ten. The sequencing input was peripheral blood. All receptors come from a woman aged 40 to 55 with acute or convalescent COVID-19. Both conserved end residues are part of each CDR3. The D gene is left open where the match is weak. Expanded clones get a size class; other rows say once, few or many, or leave the size out.

j_call v_call clone_size d_call cdr3_aa cdr3_nt
TRBJ1-2 TRBV3-1/TRBV3-2 - - CASSKDSVNYGYTF TGTGCCAGCAGCAAGGACAGTGTGAACTATGGCTACACCTTC
TRBJ2-3 TRBV18 - TRBD2 CASSPQRGGQDTQYF TGTGCCAGCTCACCTCAGCGGGGGGGCCAGGATACGCAGTATTTT
TRBJ1-6 TRBV3-1/TRBV3-2 - TRBD1 CASSQRTGGPSPLHF TGTGCCAGCAGCCAACGGACAGGGGGCCCTTCACCCCTCCACTTT
TRBJ1-2 TRBV19 - - CASTPLQGVLGYTF TGTGCCAGTACTCCATTACAGGGAGTATTGGGCTACACCTTC
TRBJ1-2 TRBV7-9 - TRBD1 CASSLVPQGGRNYGYTF TGTGCCAGCAGCTTAGTTCCCCAGGGGGGCAGAAACTATGGCTACACCTTC
TRBJ1-2 TRBV6-4 - - CASSEGANGYTF TGTGCCAGCAGTGAGGGGGCAAATGGCTACACCTTC
TRBJ1-4 TRBV9 - TRBD1 CASSVTGQGGTNEKLFF TGTGCCAGCAGCGTAACGGGACAGGGAGGGACTAATGAAAAACTGTTTTTT
TRBJ2-2 TRBV6-5 many - CASTPGGTGELFF TGTGCCAGTACGCCAGGTGGCACCGGGGAGCTGTTTTTT
TRBJ1-1 TRBV11-2 - - CASSLANTEAFF TGTGCCAGCAGCTTGGCCAACACTGAAGCTTTCTTT
TRBJ2-1 TRBV4-1 - TRBD2 CASSQEGLSGSWVNEQFF TGCGCCAGCAGCCAAGAGGGCCTTAGCGGGAGTTGGGTAAATGAGCAGTTCTTC
TRBJ1-2 TRBV7-2 - - CASRNTGENGYTF TGTGCCAGCAGGAACACGGGAGAGAATGGCTACACCTTC
TRBJ2-5 TRBV11-3 - TRBD2 CASSLGLVPAGVQETQYF TGTGCCAGCAGCTTAGGTCTGGTACCAGCGGGGGTTCAAGAGACCCAGTACTTC
TRBJ1-2 TRBV27 - - CASSLSGLEGWYGYTF TGTGCCAGCAGTTTATCAGGTCTGGAGGGCTGGTATGGCTACACCTTC
TRBJ2-5 TRBV6-5 - - CASSYRGRETQYF TGTGCCAGCAGTTACAGAGGGCGGGAGACCCAGTACTTC
TRBJ1-1 TRBV29-1 - - CSVYRVGTEAFF TGCAGCGTTTACAGGGTCGGCACTGAAGCTTTCTTT
TRBJ1-2 TRBV2 - TRBD1 CASTYRRDRAAYSAGYTF TGTGCCAGCACCTACAGACGAGACAGGGCCGCTTATTCGGCTGGCTACACCTTC
TRBJ2-5 TRBV9 - - CASSVDQRAQETQYF TGTGCCAGCAGCGTAGACCAGAGGGCCCAAGAGACCCAGTACTTC
TRBJ1-5 TRBV12-5 once - CASGFREDQPQHF TGTGCTAGTGGTTTTCGAGAGGATCAGCCCCAGCATTTT
TRBJ1-2 TRBV24-1 - TRBD1 CATSGRTGTGNYGYTF TGTGCCACCAGTGGTCGCACCGGGACAGGGAACTATGGCTACACCTTC
TRBJ1-1 TRBV5-5 - TRBD1 CASSLQGAPEAFF TGTGCCAGCAGCTTACAGGGGGCCCCTGAAGCTTTCTTT
TRBJ2-2 TRBV30 few TRBD2 CAWQAAGGRTGELFF TGTGCCTGGCAGGCAGCGGGGGGCCGCACCGGGGAGCTGTTTTTT
TRBJ1-1 TRBV2 once - CASSREVDTEAFF TGTGCCAGCAGCAGGGAGGTGGACACTGAAGCTTTCTTT
TRBJ2-5 TRBV14 - TRBD2 CASSLWRGGANLETQYF TGTGCCAGCAGCCTATGGCGGGGGGGGGCGAATCTGGAGACCCAGTACTTC
TRBJ1-6 TRBV19 - TRBD1 CASSTTGGNSPLHF TGTGCCAGTAGTACAACAGGGGGCAATTCACCCCTCCACTTT
TRBJ2-3 TRBV4-1 - - CASKRGGPTDTQYF TGCGCCAGCAAACGCGGGGGCCCCACAGATACGCAGTATTTT
TRBJ1-1 TRBV11-2 once TRBD1 CASSPGQGRAEAFF TGTGCCAGCAGCCCCGGACAGGGAAGGGCTGAAGCTTTCTTT
TRBJ2-2 TRBV7-9 - - CASSTVFLATNTGELFF TGTGCCAGCAGCACCGTATTCCTAGCGACGAACACCGGGGAGCTGTTTTTT